This TCR beta chain stems from a study of blood T cell repertoires in COVID-19. Study-level background: Researchers got acute and convalescent COVID-19 samples from the United States, Italy and Spain. T cells, B-cell-depleted T cells, or PBMCs supplied cDNA or gDNA.

In the original workflow: By means of reference gene primer amplification, nucleated cell counts were estimated. TCRdb keeps only in-frame clones here, not all; method: immunoSEQ multiplex PCR. V, J and clone size derive from that table, while D and trimming were established from the DNA sequence. The sample consists of 95,000 to 150,000 clones, 70% to 90% of them appearing once. Trimming removed 3 bases from V and 12 bases from J; junction bases left unmatched: 4. CDR1 is GTSNPN and CDR2 is SVGIG in the germline V gene (reference sequence). There are 12 residues in the CDR3. Sequences were obtained from peripheral blood. The receptor comes from a woman aged 45-65 years with active or convalescent COVID-19. The rearrangement joins TRBV30 to TRBJ1-6, with 8 bases fitting TRBD1. CDR3 loop: CAWRRQGLPLHF. In nucleotides, the CDR3 is TGTGCCTGGAGGCGACAGGGGTTACCCCTCCACTTT.